This TCR beta chain comes out of a study of regulatory T cells in long-lasting Graves disease. Germline-derived CDR1 and CDR2 are DFQATT and SNEGSKA (reference sequence). Trimming removed 0 bases at V and 2 bases at J, with 14 bases between. The CDR3 is 16 residues long. Time point denoted: persistent/refractory GD, antithyroid drugs over 5 years with positive TRAb. RNA isolated from PBMCs was used to make the TCR library. Libraries of TCR beta came from iRepertoire HTBI primers plus Arm-PCR of CDR3 regions. TCRdb reprocessed the multiplex PCR reads via MiXCR and lists one record per CDR3 protein. The sample lists fewer than 550,000 distinct CDR3 sequences, under 25% occurring once.

The V and J genes are TRBV20-1 and TRBJ1-5, with D possibly matching TRBD1 (5 bases). This receptor was identified in a female donor with Graves disease. Material: peripheral blood mononuclear cells (PBMCs), obtained when the disease was refractory, from a patient treated with antithyroid drugs. The CDR3 sequence: CSAREAIGVGNQPQHF. The CDR3 region has the DNA TGCAGTGCTAGAGAGGCTATAGGGGTTGGCAATCAGCCCCAGCATTTT.